This T cell receptor (beta chain) was retrieved from a study of PD-1 blockade in classical Hodgkin lymphoma. Study-wide points: Exclusion removed patients who began nivolumab under 1 year after ASCT. It was CD4+ TCR diversity, not CD8+, that rose significantly by C4D1.

Assay used: immunoSEQ multiplex PCR; TCRdb lists only in-frame clones, some missing. The data hold 50,000 or so clones, with roughly 80% observed a single time. This clone was counted only a few times. What it recognizes is unknown. In germline, CDR1 is MNHEY, CDR2 SVGAGI. The CDR3 length is 15 residues. V lost 4 bases, J lost 10 bases, and 20 bases lay in between. Indicated time point: cycle 4 day 1 (C4D1), after around six weeks of nivolumab. Each patient experienced a relapse that followed autologous stem cell transplantation, and brentuximab vedotin exposure varied. The source of this sequence is a human donor with classical Hodgkin lymphoma. The material sequenced was peripheral blood mononuclear cells (PBMCs), taken before the fourth cycle of nivolumab. The chain carries TRBV6-5 and TRBJ2-1; weak D call: TRBD2 (6 bases). CDR3 amino acids: CASSFIGLRGEEQFF. The CDR3 region has the DNA TGTGCCAGCAGTTTTATTGGACTTCGCGGGGAGGAGCAGTTCTTC.